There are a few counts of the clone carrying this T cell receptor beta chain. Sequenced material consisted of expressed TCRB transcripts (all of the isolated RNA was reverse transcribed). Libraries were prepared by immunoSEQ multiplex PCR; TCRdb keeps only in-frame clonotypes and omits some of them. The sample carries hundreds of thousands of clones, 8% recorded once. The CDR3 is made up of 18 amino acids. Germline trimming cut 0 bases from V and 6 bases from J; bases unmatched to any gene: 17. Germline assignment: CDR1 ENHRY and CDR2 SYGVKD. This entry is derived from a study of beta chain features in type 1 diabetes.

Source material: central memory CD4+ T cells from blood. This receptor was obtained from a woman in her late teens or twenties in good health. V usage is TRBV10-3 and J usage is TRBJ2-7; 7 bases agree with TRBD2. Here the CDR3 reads CAISESQGGAGVLTEQYF. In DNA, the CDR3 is TGTGCCATCAGTGAGTCGCAGGGAGGGGCGGGAGTCTTGACCGAGCAGTACTTC.